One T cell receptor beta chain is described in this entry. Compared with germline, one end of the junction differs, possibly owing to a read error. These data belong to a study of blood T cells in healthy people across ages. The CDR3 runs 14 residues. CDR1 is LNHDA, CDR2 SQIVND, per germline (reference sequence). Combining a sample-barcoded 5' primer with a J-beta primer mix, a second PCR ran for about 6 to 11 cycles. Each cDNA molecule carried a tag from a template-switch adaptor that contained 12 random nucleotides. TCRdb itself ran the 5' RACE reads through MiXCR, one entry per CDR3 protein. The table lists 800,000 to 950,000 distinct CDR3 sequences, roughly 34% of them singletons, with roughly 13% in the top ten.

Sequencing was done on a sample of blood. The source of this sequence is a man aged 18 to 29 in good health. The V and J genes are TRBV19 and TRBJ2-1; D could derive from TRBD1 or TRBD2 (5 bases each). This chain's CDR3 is CTSSLGRRGDEQFF. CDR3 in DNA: TGTACCAGTAGCTTGGGACGCCGCGGTGATGAGCAGTTCTTC.